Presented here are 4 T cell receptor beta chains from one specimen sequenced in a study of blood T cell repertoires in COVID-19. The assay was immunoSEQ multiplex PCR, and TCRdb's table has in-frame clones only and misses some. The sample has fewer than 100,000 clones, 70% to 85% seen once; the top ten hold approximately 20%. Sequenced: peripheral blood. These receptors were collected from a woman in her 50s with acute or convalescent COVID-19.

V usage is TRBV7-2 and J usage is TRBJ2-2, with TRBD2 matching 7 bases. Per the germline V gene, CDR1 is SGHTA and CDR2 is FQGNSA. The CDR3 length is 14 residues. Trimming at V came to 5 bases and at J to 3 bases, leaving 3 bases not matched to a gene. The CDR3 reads CASSAGGYTGELFF. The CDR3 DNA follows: TGTGCCAGCAGCGCCGGGGGGTACACCGGGGAGCTGTTTTTT.

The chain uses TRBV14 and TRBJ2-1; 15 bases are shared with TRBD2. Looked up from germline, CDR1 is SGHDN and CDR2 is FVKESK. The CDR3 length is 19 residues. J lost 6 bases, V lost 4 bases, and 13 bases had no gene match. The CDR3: CASSRRGTSGGLLFNEQFF. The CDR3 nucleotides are TGTGCCAGCAGCCGACGAGGGACTAGCGGGGGGCTTTTATTCAATGAGCAGTTCTTC.

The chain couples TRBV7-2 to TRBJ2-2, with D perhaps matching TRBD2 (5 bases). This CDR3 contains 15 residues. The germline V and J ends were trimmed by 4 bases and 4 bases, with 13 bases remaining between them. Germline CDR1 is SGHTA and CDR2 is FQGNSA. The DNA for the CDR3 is TGTGCCAGCAGCTCCCTAGCATTGGGCACCGGGGAGCTGTTTTTT. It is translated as CASSSLALGTGELFF.

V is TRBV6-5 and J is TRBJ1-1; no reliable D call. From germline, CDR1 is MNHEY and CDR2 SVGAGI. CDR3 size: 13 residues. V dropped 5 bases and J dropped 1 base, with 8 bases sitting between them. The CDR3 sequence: CASSNNRNTEAFF. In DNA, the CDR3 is TGTGCCAGCAGTAACAACAGGAACACTGAAGCTTTCTTT.